The clone carrying this TCR beta chain came up once. The antigen is undetermined. The record originates from a study of PD-L1 blockade in urothelial cancer. Whole-study context: Beginning around 2014, patients received atezolizumab, given as 1,200 mg intravenously every 3 weeks. T cells numbered a median of approximately 150,000 in the blood samples. Regarding the study as a whole: Blood clones associated with the tumor expanded more at 3 weeks in durable-benefit patients.

Synthetic templates analogous to TCR were spiked into all PCRs individually. The table came from immunoSEQ multiplex PCR; TCRdb's copy has only in-frame clones and leaves some out. The table records approximately 100,000 clones, 70% to 85% of them present only once. CDR3 length: 14 residues. The germline CDR1 and CDR2 sequences are SGHTA and FQGNSA. The trim removed 4 bases at V and 4 bases at J, leaving 4 bases unmatched. The input for sequencing was PBMCs, taken around atezolizumab (anti-PD-L1) treatment. The sequence came from a man aged 45-60 years with urothelial cancer. This chain joins TRBV7-2 and TRBJ2-7; TRBD2 matches at 10 bases. CDR3 bases: TGTGCCAGCAGCTCTGGACTAGCGGTGTACGAGCAGTACTTC. This gives the protein CASSSGLAVYEQYF.